The TCR beta chain under discussion was sequenced for a study of cytotoxic CD8 clonotypes in ibrutinib-treated CLL. Looking at the study overall: IGHV unmutated 17 to 18; relapsed/refractory 11; treatment-naive over 14. Sample averages reached about 250,000 productive templates and 85,000 to 100,000 productive rearrangements. Study-level results: Baseline-level clonality went beyond age-matched healthy donors and moved in step with circulating CD8+ T-cell counts. For progressing versus sustained-remission patients, sampling times were not the same.

TCRdb keeps only in-frame clones here, not all; method: immunoSEQ multiplex PCR. Of under 75,000 clones in the sample, roughly 70% are singletons; the top ten hold 35% to 55%. The V end was cut by 6 bases, the J end by 5 bases, with 11 bases between. Germline V lookup: CDR1 MDHEN, CDR2 SYDVKM. The CDR3 has 13 amino acids. In regard to this clone: As yet, its antigen is unknown.

Material: PBMCs, obtained after 12 months of ibrutinib treatment. The chain has TRBV28 and TRBJ1-3; no clear D gene. The sequence derives from a human donor with chronic lymphocytic leukemia. The CDR3: CASSPGSRNTIYF. CDR3 DNA: TGTGCCAGCAGCCCAGGTTCGAGAAACACCATATATTTT.